Sequencing of this T cell receptor beta chain was carried out in a study of blood T cells in healthy people across ages. The CDR3 sequence is 13 residues long. V lost 8 bases and J lost 3, with 14 bases in between. Germline assignment: CDR1 MDHEN and CDR2 SYDVKM. PCR was performed a second time for about 7 to 12 cycles using a sample-barcoded 5' primer and a J-beta primer mix. TCRdb recomputed calls from the 5' RACE reads with MiXCR, one row per CDR3 protein. The sample includes roughly 730,000 distinct CDR3 sequences, 45% to 70% seen only once; the top ten take 20% to 30%. V usage is TRBV28 and J usage is TRBJ2-7, with a weak D call TRBD2 (5 bases). This receptor was taken from a man aged 40-55 years in good health. The sequenced material came from blood. The CDR3 sequence: CASCVGGVYEQYF. CDR3 DNA: TGTGCCAGCTGCGTCGGAGGAGTCTACGAGCAGTACTTC.